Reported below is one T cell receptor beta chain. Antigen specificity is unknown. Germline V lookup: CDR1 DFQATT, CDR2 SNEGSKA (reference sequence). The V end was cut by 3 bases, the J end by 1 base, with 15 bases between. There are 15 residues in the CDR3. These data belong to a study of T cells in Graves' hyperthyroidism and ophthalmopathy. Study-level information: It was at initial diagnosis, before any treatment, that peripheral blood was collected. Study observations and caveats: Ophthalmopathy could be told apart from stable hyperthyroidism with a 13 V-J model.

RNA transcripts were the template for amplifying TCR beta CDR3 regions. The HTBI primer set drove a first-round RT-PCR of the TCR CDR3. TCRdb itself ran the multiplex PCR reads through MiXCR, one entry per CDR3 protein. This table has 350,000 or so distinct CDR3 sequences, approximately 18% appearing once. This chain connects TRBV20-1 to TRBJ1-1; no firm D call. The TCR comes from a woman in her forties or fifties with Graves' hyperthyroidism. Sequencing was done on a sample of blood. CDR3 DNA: TGCAGTGCTAGGAGGAACAGTGGTGGGAACACTGAAGCTTTCTTT. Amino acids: CSARRNSGGNTEAFF.